The 30 T cell receptor beta chains listed next were all sequenced from one sample in a study of shared clonotypes between healthy human individuals. Profiling relied on immunoSEQ multiplex PCR, and the TCRdb table lists in-frame clones only, not all of them. The table includes about 470,000 clones, roughly 80% detected once. The sample taken for sequencing was PBMCs. These receptors all come from a woman in her thirties or forties in good health. Some clones in this sample may be carry-over from other donors' samples.

The V call is TRBV5-4, the J call TRBJ1-2; TRBD1 aligns across 8 bases. The CDR3 covers 15 residues. J lost 0 bases, V lost 0 bases, and 1 base had no gene match. Germline lookup yields CDR1 SGHNT and CDR2 YYREEE (reference sequence). The CDR3 DNA follows: TGTGCCAGCAGCTTGGAGACAGGGGCTAACTATGGCTACACCTTC. The encoded protein is CASSLETGANYGYTF.

The V call is TRBV18, the J call TRBJ2-6; no reliable D call. The CDR3 contains 15 residues. The V gene lost 5 bases and the J gene lost 0 bases, with 8 bases spanning the gap. The V gene's germline CDR1 is KGHSH and CDR2 LQKENI. The CDR3 DNA sequence: TGTGCCAGCTCAACCTCAATCTCTGGGGCCAACGTCCTGACTTTC. Its translation is CASSTSISGANVLTF.

The chain combines TRBV7-2 with TRBJ2-2; the match to TRBD1 covers 8 bases. The V segment lost 5 bases and the J segment 4 bases; nucleotides outside the gene matches: 3. The length of the CDR3 is 14 residues. CDR1 SGHTA and CDR2 FQGNSA come from the germline V gene. CDR3 loop: CASSMDRVTGELFF. Here the CDR3 DNA reads TGTGCCAGCAGCATGGACAGGGTCACCGGGGAGCTGTTTTTT.

The chain joins TRBV18 to TRBJ2-1, with 10 bases aligning to TRBD1. CDR1 is KGHSH and CDR2 is LQKENI in the germline V gene. The V segment lost 3 bases and the J segment 6 bases; nucleotides outside the gene matches: 5. The CDR3 is made up of 15 amino acids. CDR3 bases: TGTGCCAGCTCACCTGGACAGGGGGGGGTCAATGAGCAGTTCTTC. Its protein product is CASSPGQGGVNEQFF.

The chain is built from TRBV10-1 and TRBJ2-2; D may match TRBD1 or TRBD2 (5 bases each). CDR3 length: 12 residues. CDR1 and CDR2 (germline): WNHNN, SYGVQD (reference sequence). The V gene lost 7 bases and the J gene lost 5 bases, with 8 bases spanning the gap. The CDR3 sequence is CASTGRTGELFF. CDR3 sequence (DNA): TGCGCCAGCACAGGGAGAACCGGGGAGCTGTTTTTT.

The chain carries TRBV28 and TRBJ2-6; possibly TRBD2 for D (5 bases). The length of the CDR3 is 15 residues. The V end was cut by 7 bases, the J end by 9 bases, with 19 bases between. Germline V gene data show CDR1 as MDHEN and CDR2 as SYDVKM. CDR3 DNA sequence: TGTGCCAGCAACCGAGGGCGGGTCTTAGGCAACGTCCTGACTTTC. Translation gives CASNRGRVLGNVLTF.

The chain uses TRBV20-1 and TRBJ2-3; D unclear. CDR3 length: 11 amino acids. V was pared by 3 bases and J by 5 bases, with 6 bases between. The germline V gene has CDR1 DFQATT and CDR2 SNEGSKA (reference sequence). CDR3 sequence reads: CSASTRDTQYF. In DNA, the CDR3 is TGCAGTGCTAGCACGCGAGATACGCAGTATTTT.

The CDR3 loop reads CASSAEGYTEAFF. CDR3 DNA: TGTGCCAGCTCAGCGGAAGGGTACACTGAAGCTTTCTTT. The rearrangement joins TRBV18 to TRBJ1-1; D is unresolved. Germline CDR1 KGHSH, CDR2 LQKENI. The V and J ends lost 5 bases and 3 bases respectively, with 10 bases between them. This CDR3 region has 13 residues.

This chain connects TRBV19 to TRBJ2-2, with 14 bases identical to TRBD2. The junction had 5 bases not matched to a gene; V was cut back by 5 bases and J by 6 bases. CDR1 is LNHDA and CDR2 is SQIVND in the germline V gene (reference sequence). The CDR3 is 16 amino acids. The CDR3 DNA reads TGTGCCAGTAGTCCTGGGACTAGCGGGAGCCCCGGGGAGCTGTTTTTT. As protein: CASSPGTSGSPGELFF.

The rearrangement links TRBV5-6 to TRBJ1-1; D unclear. Per the germline V gene, CDR1 is SGHDT and CDR2 is YYEEEE. CDR3 size: 12 residues. Trimming pared 3 bases from V and 6 bases from J, leaving 9 bases between. CDR3 loop: CASSSIAAEAFF. Written as DNA, the CDR3 is TGTGCCAGCAGCTCCATAGCAGCTGAAGCTTTCTTT.

The chain recombines TRBV10-3 with TRBJ2-7; 7 bases line up with TRBD1. CDR3 length: 14 residues. In germline, CDR1 is ENHRY, CDR2 SYGVKD. V dropped 6 bases and J dropped 2; count of bases not matched to a gene: 7. CDR3 residues: CAISRSGQPYEQYF. CDR3 in DNA: TGTGCCATCAGCCGCTCGGGACAGCCCTACGAGCAGTACTTC.

The chain recombines TRBV27 with TRBJ2-1; D may match TRBD1 or TRBD2 (5 bases each). Germline lookup yields CDR1 MNHEY and CDR2 SMNVEV (reference sequence). V lost 1 base and J lost 7, with 11 bases in between. The CDR3 contains 14 residues. The CDR3 sequence: CASSLLGDLNEQFF. In DNA, the CDR3 is TGTGCCAGCAGTTTATTAGGGGACCTTAATGAGCAGTTCTTC.

The genes are TRBV5-4 and TRBJ2-1, with 8 positions matching TRBD1. Germline-derived CDR1 and CDR2 are SGHNT and YYREEE (reference sequence). CDR3 length: 13 amino acids. V dropped 0 bases and J dropped 9; count of bases not matched to a gene: 2. The DNA for the CDR3 is TGTGCCAGCAGCTTGGAAACAGGGGGTGAGCAGTTCTTC. Translating gives CASSLETGGEQFF.

The CDR3 nucleotides are TGTGCCAGCAGGACTAGCGGGAGCGGCGAGCAGTACTTC. This sequence encodes CASRTSGSGEQYF. The chain carries TRBV19 and TRBJ2-7; 13 bases are shared with TRBD2. CDR1 is LNHDA and CDR2 is SQIVND in the germline V gene (reference sequence). This CDR3 region has 13 residues. V was pared by 9 bases and J by 6 bases, with 5 bases of the junction left unmatched.

This chain joins TRBV5-4 and TRBJ2-3; 12 bases match TRBD2. After removal of 4 bases from V and 6 bases from J, the junction contained 9 bases not matched to a gene. The CDR3 is 16 amino acids. CDR1 and CDR2 (germline): SGHNT, YYREEE (reference sequence). The CDR3 here is CASSLTSGSPPDTQYF. The CDR3 nucleotides are TGTGCCAGCAGCCTGACTAGCGGGAGCCCCCCGGATACGCAGTATTTT.

V and J are TRBV28 and TRBJ1-5; D ambiguous. Germline V gives CDR1 MDHEN, CDR2 SYDVKM. V lost 7 bases, J lost 1 base, and 5 bases lay in between. The CDR3 covers 12 residues. This CDR3 reads CASTRSNQPQHF. The CDR3 coding sequence is TGTGCCAGCACCCGGAGCAATCAGCCCCAGCATTTT.

Worth noting for this clone: It differs at one base from a far larger clone, so likely a read error. The identical CDR3 is also encoded by other nucleotide sequences in the sample. This sequence joins TRBV6-5 and TRBJ2-7; 8 bases are shared with TRBD2. Germline V CDR1 and CDR2: MNHEY, SVGAGI. The length of the CDR3 is 15 residues. CDR3 region: CASSYSAGGSDEQYF. Written as DNA, the CDR3 is TGTGCCAGCAGTTACTCTGCGGGAGGTTCGGACGAACAGTACTTC.

The chain's CDR3 is CASSLGFGQGYNEQFF. As DNA, the CDR3 is TGTGCCAGCAGCTTGGGTTTCGGACAGGGATACAATGAGCAGTTCTTC. V is TRBV5-4 and J is TRBJ2-1; 8 bases map to TRBD1. The CDR3 consists of 16 residues. V lost 0 bases to trimming and J lost 4 bases; unmatched junction nucleotides: 6. CDR1 SGHNT and CDR2 YYREEE come from the germline V gene (reference sequence).

The chain has TRBV5-1 and TRBJ1-2; D remains ambiguous. This CDR3 spans 14 amino acids. Per germline, CDR1 SGHRS and CDR2 YFSETQ. V was shortened by 0 bases and J by 6 bases, with 12 bases between the two germline ends. The CDR3 sequence is CASSLGGRKNGYTF. CDR3 coding DNA: TGCGCCAGCAGCTTGGGGGGTCGTAAGAATGGCTACACCTTC.

This clone was seen once. The rearrangement uses TRBV29-1 and TRBJ2-4; a possible D gene is TRBD1 (5 bases). The CDR3 has 13 amino acids. The ends were cut back, 6 bases at V and 6 bases at J, with 15 bases in the middle. Germline CDR1 SQVTM, CDR2 ANQGSEA. The CDR3 DNA follows: TGCAGCGTCGTGCGGCAGGGTGGAAACATTCAGTACTTC. It codes for CSVVRQGGNIQYF.

This clone was picked up a small number of times. This chain connects TRBV11-1 to TRBJ2-7, with TRBD2 matching over 8 bases. V trimming: 3 bases; J trimming: 0 bases; junction bases outside the gene matches: 4. CDR1 is SGHAT, CDR2 FQDESV, per germline (reference sequence). The CDR3 has 15 residues. This CDR3 reads CASSFVAGFSYEQYF. CDR3 in DNA: TGTGCCAGCAGCTTTGTAGCGGGATTCTCCTACGAGCAGTACTTC.

J is TRBJ2-1 and V is TRBV10-1; a weak D match, TRBD2 (6 bases). Germline V gene sequence: CDR1 WNHNN, CDR2 SYGVQD (reference sequence). V lost 2 bases to trimming and J lost 4 bases, with 6 bases between them. There are 13 residues in the CDR3. The CDR3 here is CASSEGTYNEQFF. The CDR3 DNA sequence: TGCGCCAGCAGTGAGGGGACTTACAATGAGCAGTTCTTC.

The V and J genes are TRBV5-1 and TRBJ2-5, with D possibly being TRBD2 (6 bases). Trimming took 3 bases from V and 2 from J, leaving 20 bases between them. The CDR3 totals 17 residues. Germline-derived CDR1 and CDR2 are SGHRS and YFSETQ. The CDR3 spells CASSSGSGGNFQETQYF. CDR3 in DNA: TGCGCCAGCAGCTCCGGATCGGGCGGGAACTTTCAAGAGACCCAGTACTTC.

The chain uses TRBV7-2 and TRBJ2-6, with TRBD2 as a possible D gene (5 bases). There are 14 residues in the CDR3. Germline V gives CDR1 SGHTA, CDR2 FQGNSA. V shed 7 bases and J shed 3 bases, with 10 bases lying between them. CDR3 region: CASTPGGGANVLTF. The DNA of the CDR3 is TGTGCCAGCACCCCCGGAGGTGGGGCCAACGTCCTGACTTTC.

This clone was picked up a small number of times. The rearrangement links TRBV28 to TRBJ2-2; D perhaps matches TRBD1 (5 bases). CDR3 length equals 16 residues. Trimming took off 5 bases at V and 4 bases at J, with 17 bases between the two ends. The germline gives CDR1 MDHEN, CDR2 SYDVKM. The CDR3 DNA is TGTGCCAGCAGTCCCCCCCAGGGATGGGGCACCGGGGAGCTGTTTTTT. Its translation: CASSPPQGWGTGELFF.

This clone has just a few counts. J is TRBJ2-2 and V is TRBV15; 8 bases are shared with TRBD1. V lost 1 base to trimming and J lost 7 bases; unmatched junction nucleotides: 8. The CDR3 is 16 amino acids. Germline assignment: CDR1 LNHNV and CDR2 YYDKDF (reference sequence). Here the CDR3 reads CATSRGDRGSDGELFF. CDR3 nucleotides: TGTGCCACCAGCAGAGGCGACAGGGGATCGGACGGGGAGCTGTTTTTT.

The gene calls are TRBV7-8 and TRBJ2-7; 10 nucleotides align to TRBD2. CDR3 length equals 19 residues. V dropped 5 bases and J dropped 0; count of bases not matched to a gene: 16. Germline assignment: CDR1 SGHVS and CDR2 FQNEAQ. As DNA, the CDR3 is TGTGCCAGCAGCCAGCGAGGGCTAGCGGGAGCACTAAGCTCCTACGAGCAGTACTTC. It codes for CASSQRGLAGALSSYEQYF.

This clone was picked up a small number of times. This rearrangement joins TRBV7-2 to TRBJ1-3; 8 bases are a match to TRBD1. The CDR3 contains 15 residues. The V gene end was trimmed by 3 bases and the J gene end by 4 bases; junction bases not matched to a gene: 5. Germline V lookup: CDR1 SGHTA, CDR2 FQGNSA. The CDR3, as DNA: TGTGCCAGCAGCTTGCTAAGGACAGGGGGAAACACCATATATTTT. This gives the protein CASSLLRTGGNTIYF.

J is TRBJ2-1 and V is TRBV7-9; no clear D. The germline V gene encodes CDR1 SEHNR and CDR2 FQNEAQ (reference sequence). CDR3 length: 12 residues. V was pared by 4 bases and J by 9 bases, with 10 bases between. The CDR3 region has the DNA TGTGCCAGCAGCTCACAGAGTGGTGAGCAGTTCTTC. As protein: CASSSQSGEQFF.

J is TRBJ2-1 and V is TRBV9, with D possibly TRBD2 on 6 matching bases. The CDR3 runs 13 residues. V shed 4 bases and J shed 4 bases, with 9 bases lying between them. Germline lookup yields CDR1 SGDLS and CDR2 YYNGEE. CDR3 DNA: TGTGCCAGCAGCCGGGACTCTTACAATGAGCAGTTCTTC. It translates to CASSRDSYNEQFF.